This T cell receptor beta chain comes out of a study of monozygotic twins with inflammatory bowel disease. Study conclusions and caveats: T cell subtypes were not distinguishable in this analysis. Whereas healthy co-twins had higher TCRbeta diversity (inverse Simpson), IBD patients had lower diversity.

Every TCR library consumed around 4,000 ng of total RNA. Reanalyzing the 5' RACE reads, TCRdb keeps one entry per CDR3 protein, without DNA. Recorded for this sample: about 210,000 distinct CDR3 sequences. Note on this clonotype: The antigen remains undetermined.

CDR3 length equals 16 residues. The V gene's germline CDR1 is SGHTA and CDR2 FQGNSA. The receptor was derived from a human donor with ulcerative colitis or Crohn's disease, or a healthy co-twin of an affected twin (not recorded which). The sequencing sample was made of blood. The chain joins TRBV7-2 to TRBJ2-2. CDR3 amino acids: CASSLKFDRSTGELFF.